One and the same sample provided the 19 T cell receptor beta chains below, sequenced in a study of T cell responses to AZD1222 COVID-19 vaccine. Using immunoSEQ multiplex PCR, the repertoire was profiled, and TCRdb retains in-frame clones only, with some absent. This sample has roughly 100,000 clones; 88% occur once, and the top ten carry 20%. The specimen comprised peripheral blood, sampled on day 0 of AZD1222 vaccination. The receptors come from an adult in good health.

The rearrangement uses TRBV27 and TRBJ2-2; perhaps TRBD2 as D (6 bases). Germline V gene lookup returns CDR1 MNHEY and CDR2 SMNVEV (reference sequence). V was shortened by 9 bases and J by 0 bases, with 14 bases between the two germline ends. The CDR3 runs to 15 residues. The CDR3 region is CASQSGTSNTGELFF. The CDR3 nucleotides are TGTGCCAGTCAGTCCGGGACTTCGAACACCGGGGAGCTGTTTTTT.

The chain combines TRBV19 with TRBJ2-3; 8 bases agree with TRBD1. V was clipped by 6 bases and J by 3 bases; unmatched bases: 11. The germline V gene has CDR1 LNHDA and CDR2 SQIVND (reference sequence). CDR3 length equals 16 residues. The CDR3 region has the DNA TGTGCCAGTAGGCGAAGGACAGGGTCAAAGACAGATACGCAGTATTTT. It codes for CASRRRTGSKTDTQYF.

The chain employs TRBV28 and TRBJ2-2, with a possible D match to TRBD1 (6 bases). Germline V lookup: CDR1 MDHEN, CDR2 SYDVKM. The CDR3 is 15 residues long. V shed 4 bases and J shed 4 bases, with 13 bases lying between them. This chain's CDR3 is CASSSGQFRTGELFF. CDR3 DNA: TGTGCCAGCAGTTCCGGACAGTTTCGCACCGGGGAGCTGTTTTTT.

The chain recombines TRBV28 with TRBJ2-7; D is ambiguous. This CDR3 spans 12 amino acids. V was clipped by 3 bases and J by 2 bases, with 5 bases between them. CDR1 and CDR2 (germline): MDHEN, SYDVKM. The CDR3 region has the DNA TGTGCCAGCAGTTTGGGCACCTACGAGCAGTACTTC. This encodes CASSLGTYEQYF.

The V gene is TRBV6-2 or TRBV6-3, the J gene TRBJ2-7, with D perhaps TRBD2 (5 bases). CDR1 is MNHEY, CDR2 SVGEGT, per germline. This CDR3 has 15 amino acids. V was shortened by 2 bases and J by 1 base, with 12 bases between the two germline ends. CDR3 loop: CASSYGWTDSYEQYF. For the CDR3, the DNA is TGTGCCAGCAGTTACGGCTGGACTGATTCCTACGAGCAGTACTTC.

Only a few counts were recorded for this clone. The V gene is TRBV5-1, the J gene TRBJ2-7; D is tentatively TRBD1 or TRBD2 (5 bases each). CDR3 size: 15 residues. Germline V gives CDR1 SGHRS, CDR2 YFSETQ. Trimming cost V 4 bases and J 1 base, with 15 bases left between them. CDR3 bases: TGCGCCAGCAGCAATTTGGGGGTCGCATCCTACGAGCAGTACTTC. The encoded protein is CASSNLGVASYEQYF.

The chain employs TRBV7-2 and TRBJ1-2; D unresolved. The V gene lost 6 bases and the J gene lost 1 base, with 9 bases spanning the gap. The germline V gene has CDR1 SGHTA and CDR2 FQGNSA. The CDR3 contains 13 residues. CDR3 in amino acids: CASRDGNNYGYTF. CDR3 bases: TGTGCCAGCAGGGACGGCAATAACTATGGCTACACCTTC. Full variable domain (missing parts from reference TRBV7-2 and TRBJ1-2): GAGVSQSPSNKVTEKGKDVELRCDPISGHTALYWYRQSLGQGLEFLIYFQGNSAPDKSGLPSDRFSAERTGGSVSTLTIQRTQQEDSAVYLCASRDGNNYGYTFGSGTRLTVV.

V and J are TRBV18 and TRBJ2-7; D assignment may be TRBD1 or TRBD2 (5 bases each). CDR1 and CDR2 (germline): KGHSH, LQKENI. The CDR3 is made up of 12 amino acids. V lost 10 bases and J 7 bases, leaving 17 bases between the germline ends. The CDR3 coding sequence is TGTGCCACGAGGGACCCCGCCTCAGAGCAGTACTTC. Amino acid sequence: CATRDPASEQYF.

The rearrangement joins TRBV9 to TRBJ2-3; 9 positions agree with TRBD2. CDR3 length: 18 residues. V shed 0 bases and J 3 bases; nucleotides not matched to a gene: 11. Germline V gene data show CDR1 as SGDLS and CDR2 as YYNGEE. The DNA of the CDR3 is TGTGCCAGCAGCGTAGGGGTTAGCGGGGGCCAGAGGACAGATACGCAGTATTTT. As protein: CASSVGVSGGQRTDTQYF.

This sequence joins TRBV5-3 and TRBJ2-5; a possible D gene is TRBD1 (6 bases). TRBV5-3 qualifies as an ORF whose function is uncertain. The CDR3 has 14 residues. The V end was cut by 5 bases, the J end by 6 bases, with 17 bases between. CDR3 bases: TGTGCCAGAAGGCCCCCCCCACAGGGAAAGACCCAGTACTTC. Protein product: CARRPPPQGKTQYF.

The CDR3: CASSLMDPGSTGELFF. CDR3 coding DNA: TGTGCCAGCAGCTTAATGGACCCCGGCTCGACCGGGGAGCTGTTTTTT. V and J are TRBV11-1 and TRBJ2-2; no firm D call. V gave up 2 bases and J gave up 5 bases, with 15 bases separating them. The CDR3 totals 16 residues. Germline V gene data show CDR1 as SGHAT and CDR2 as FQDESV (reference sequence).

The chain employs TRBV7-2 and TRBJ1-4; the D is unclear. V lost 5 bases, J lost 8 bases, and 9 bases lay in between. CDR1 SGHTA and CDR2 FQGNSA come from the germline V gene. The CDR3 has 12 amino acids. CDR3 loop: CASSAMREKLFF. Here the CDR3 DNA reads TGTGCCAGCAGCGCTATGAGGGAAAAACTGTTTTTT.

The V gene is TRBV2, the J gene TRBJ2-5; D is unclear. The CDR3 consists of 14 residues. Per the germline V gene, CDR1 is SNHLY and CDR2 is FYNNEI. V was pared by 8 bases and J by 2 bases, with 15 bases between. CDR3 bases: TGTGCCAGCCGAGATTCCACCGTACAAGAGACCCAGTACTTC. Its translation is CASRDSTVQETQYF.

The chain is built from TRBV11-2 and TRBJ2-2; possibly TRBD1 for D (6 bases). The CDR3 is 15 residues long. The V end lost 0 bases, the J end lost 3 bases, and 8 bases lay between the germline ends. CDR1 and CDR2 (germline): SGHAT, FQNNGV. CDR3 in DNA: TGTGCCAGCAGCTTAGAGGACAGATACACCGGGGAGCTGTTTTTT. This encodes CASSLEDRYTGELFF.

This rearrangement joins TRBV9 to TRBJ1-1, with TRBD1 as a possible D gene (5 bases). Germline CDR1 reads SGDLS; CDR2 reads YYNGEE. V lost 2 bases and J 4 bases, leaving 12 bases between the germline ends. The CDR3 runs to 14 residues. The CDR3 here is CASSVGGDGTEAFF. The DNA for the CDR3 is TGTGCCAGCAGCGTTGGGGGGGACGGCACTGAAGCTTTCTTT. The entire variable domain, with the rest obtained from reference TRBV9 and TRBJ1-1, is as follows: DSGVTQTPKHLITATGQRVTLRCSPRSGDLSVYWYQQSLDQGLQFLIQYYNGEERAKGNILERFSAQQFPDLHSELNLSSLELGDSALYFCASSVGGDGTEAFFGQGTRLTVV.

The V gene is TRBV7-9, the J gene TRBJ1-2; no clear D gene. Germline V gene sequence: CDR1 SEHNR, CDR2 FQNEAQ (reference sequence). CDR3 length equals 12 residues. With 4 bases removed from V and 4 bases from J, the gap between germline ends came to 7 bases. The CDR3 here is CASSSEIYGYTF. The CDR3 coding sequence is TGTGCCAGCAGCTCGGAGATCTATGGCTACACCTTC.

The chain employs TRBV7-2 and TRBJ2-3; D gene unclear. This CDR3 region has 16 residues. Germline V gene lookup returns CDR1 SGHTA and CDR2 FQGNSA. V gave up 1 base and J gave up 0 bases, with 11 bases separating them. This CDR3 is CASSLGGFGSTDTQYF. CDR3 coding DNA: TGTGCCAGCAGCTTAGGCGGATTTGGGAGCACAGATACGCAGTATTTT. Full variable domain (rest looked up from reference TRBV7-2 and TRBJ2-3): GAGVSQSPSNKVTEKGKDVELRCDPISGHTALYWYRQSLGQGLEFLIYFQGNSAPDKSGLPSDRFSAERTGGSVSTLTIQRTQQEDSAVYLCASSLGGFGSTDTQYFGPGTRLTVL.

The genes are TRBV18 and TRBJ2-1; D remains ambiguous. Germline loops: CDR1 KGHSH, CDR2 LQKENI. V was trimmed by 0 bases and J by 2 bases, leaving 8 bases between them. The CDR3 totals 15 residues. DNA for the CDR3: TGTGCCAGCTCACCACCGAGTCAGGCCTACAATGAGCAGTTCTTC. This encodes CASSPPSQAYNEQFF.

V and J are TRBV19 and TRBJ2-5; no firm D call. The V end was cut by 2 bases, the J end by 5 bases, with 9 bases between. The CDR3 contains 13 residues. The V gene's germline CDR1 is LNHDA and CDR2 SQIVND (reference sequence). The CDR3 DNA reads as TGTGCCAGTAGTATAAACAGTGCGGAGACCCAGTACTTC. Encoded protein: CASSINSAETQYF.